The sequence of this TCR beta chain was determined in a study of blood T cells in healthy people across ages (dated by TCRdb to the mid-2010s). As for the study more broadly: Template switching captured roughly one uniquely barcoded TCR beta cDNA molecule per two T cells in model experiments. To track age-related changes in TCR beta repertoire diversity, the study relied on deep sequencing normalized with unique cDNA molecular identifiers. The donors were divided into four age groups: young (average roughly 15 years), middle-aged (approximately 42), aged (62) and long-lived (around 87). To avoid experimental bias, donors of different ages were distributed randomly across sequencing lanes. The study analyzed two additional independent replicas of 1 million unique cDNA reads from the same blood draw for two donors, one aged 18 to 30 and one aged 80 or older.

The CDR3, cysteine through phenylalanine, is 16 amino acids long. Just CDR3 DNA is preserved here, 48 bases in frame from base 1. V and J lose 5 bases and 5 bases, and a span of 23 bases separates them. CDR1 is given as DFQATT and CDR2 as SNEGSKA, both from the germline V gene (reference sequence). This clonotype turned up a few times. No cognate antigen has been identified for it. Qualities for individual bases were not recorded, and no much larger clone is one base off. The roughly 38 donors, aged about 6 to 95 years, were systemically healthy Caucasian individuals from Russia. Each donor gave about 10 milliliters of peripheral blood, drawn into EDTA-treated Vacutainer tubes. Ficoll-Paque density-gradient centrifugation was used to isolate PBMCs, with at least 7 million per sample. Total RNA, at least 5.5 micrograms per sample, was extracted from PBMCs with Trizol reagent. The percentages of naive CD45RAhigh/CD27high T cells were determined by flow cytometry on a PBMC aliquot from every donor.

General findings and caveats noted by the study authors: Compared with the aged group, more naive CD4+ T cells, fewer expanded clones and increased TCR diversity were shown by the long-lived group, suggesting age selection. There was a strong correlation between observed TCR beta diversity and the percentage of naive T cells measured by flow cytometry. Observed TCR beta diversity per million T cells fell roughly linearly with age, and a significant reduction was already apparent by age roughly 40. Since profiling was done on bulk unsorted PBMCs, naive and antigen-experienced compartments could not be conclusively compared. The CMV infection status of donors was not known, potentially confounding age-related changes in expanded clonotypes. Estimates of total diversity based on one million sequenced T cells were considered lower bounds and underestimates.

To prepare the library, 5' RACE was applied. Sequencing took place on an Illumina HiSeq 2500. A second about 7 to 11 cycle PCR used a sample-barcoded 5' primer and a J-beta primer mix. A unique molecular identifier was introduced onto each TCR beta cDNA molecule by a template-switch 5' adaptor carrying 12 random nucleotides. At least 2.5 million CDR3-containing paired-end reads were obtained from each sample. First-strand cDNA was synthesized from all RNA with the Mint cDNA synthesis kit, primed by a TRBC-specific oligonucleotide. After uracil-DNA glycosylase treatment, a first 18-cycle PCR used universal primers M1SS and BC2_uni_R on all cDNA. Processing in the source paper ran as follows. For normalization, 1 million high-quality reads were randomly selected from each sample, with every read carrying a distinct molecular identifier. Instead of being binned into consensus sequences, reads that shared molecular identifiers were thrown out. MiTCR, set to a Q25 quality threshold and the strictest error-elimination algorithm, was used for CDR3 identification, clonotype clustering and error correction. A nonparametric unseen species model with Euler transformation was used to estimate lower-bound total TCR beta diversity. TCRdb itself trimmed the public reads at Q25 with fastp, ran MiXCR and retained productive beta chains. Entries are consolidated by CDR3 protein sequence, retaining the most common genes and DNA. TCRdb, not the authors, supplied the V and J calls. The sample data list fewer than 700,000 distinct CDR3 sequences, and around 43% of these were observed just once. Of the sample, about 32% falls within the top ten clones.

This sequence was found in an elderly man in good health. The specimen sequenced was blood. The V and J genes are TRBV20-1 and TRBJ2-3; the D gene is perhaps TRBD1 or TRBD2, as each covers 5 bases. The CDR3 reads CSAETPWQGERDTQYF. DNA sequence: TGCAGTGCTGAGACACCTTGGCAGGGAGAGCGAGATACGCAGTATTTT.